A selection of T cell receptor beta chains follows, all from one sample in a study of early T cells in non-severe SARS-CoV-2 infection. MiXCR was run by TCRdb on the 5' RACE reads, yielding one entry per CDR3 protein. The repertoire holds 50,000 to 70,000 distinct CDR3 sequences, with approximately 6% as singletons. The material sequenced was whole blood, taken at baseline. Source of these receptors: an adult who was a healthcare worker with PCR-confirmed SARS-CoV-2 infection or an uninfected control (not recorded which). The CDR3 runs from the conserved cysteine through the conserved F or W. The D gene is left open where the match is weak. Size is stated for part of the rows, as once, few or many counts, or as a class when the clone is expanded.

>.|TRBJ2-5|TRBV28|many
CASSRDFETQYF
TGTGCCAGCAGTCGGGACTTCGAGACCCAGTACTTC
>TRBD2|TRBJ2-3|TRBV6-1|few
CASKWTSGSSTDTQYF
TGTGCCAGCAAATGGACTAGCGGGAGTAGCACAGATACGCAGTATTTT
>.|TRBJ2-3|TRBV29-1|many
CSVEEPADTQYF
TGCAGCGTTGAAGAACCGGCAGATACGCAGTATTTT
>.|TRBJ2-3|TRBV7-9|.
CASSPRVGVADTQYF
TGTGCCAGCAGCCCACGCGTGGGGGTGGCAGATACGCAGTATTTT
>.|TRBJ1-5|TRBV28|many
CASSFPDGRLVHF
TGTGCCAGCAGTTTTCCCGATGGACGATTGGTGCATTTT
>.|TRBJ2-1|TRBV20-1|many
CSVGATKYNNEQFF
TGCAGTGTGGGCGCGACGAAATATAACAATGAGCAGTTCTTC
>TRBD1|TRBJ1-2|TRBV20-1|many
CSARPNRDSRYGYTF
TGCAGTGCTAGACCTAACCGGGACAGCCGATATGGCTACACCTTC
>.|TRBJ1-1|TRBV3-1|many
CASSPIGDTEAFF
TGTGCCAGCAGCCCAATCGGTGACACTGAAGCTTTCTTT
>TRBD2|TRBJ2-1|TRBV6-1|many
CASSAALAGGSYNEQFF
TGTGCCAGCAGTGCTGCACTAGCGGGAGGCTCCTACAATGAGCAGTTCTTC
>TRBD2|TRBJ2-7|TRBV12-3/TRBV12-4|many
CASSLGTSESYTYEQYF
TGTGCCAGCAGTCTCGGGACTAGCGAGTCATATACCTACGAGCAGTACTTC
>.|TRBJ2-4|TRBV6-1|many
CASSVGGSSKNIQYF
TGTGCCAGCAGTGTTGGAGGGTCTTCCAAAAACATTCAGTACTTC
>.|TRBJ1-1|TRBV7-2|few
CASSLSFTGGLAFF
TGTGCCAGCAGCTTAAGTTTCACCGGGGGTCTGGCTTTCTTT
>TRBD1|TRBJ2-1|TRBV28|few
CASSFDRGVGEQFF
TGTGCCAGCAGTTTTGACAGGGGGGTAGGTGAGCAGTTCTTC
>.|TRBJ2-3|TRBV6-2/TRBV6-3|once
CASSVRGTDTQYF
TGTGCCAGCAGTGTCCGGGGCACAGATACGCAGTATTTT
>.|TRBJ2-1|TRBV19|few
CASSTFNEQFF
TGTGCCAGTAGTACCTTCAATGAGCAGTTCTTC
>.|TRBJ2-1|TRBV11-2|many
CASSLDLVNEQFF
TGTGCCAGCAGCTTAGATTTGGTGAATGAGCAGTTCTTC
>TRBD1|TRBJ2-1|TRBV5-1|many
CASSYTGGSYNEQFF
TGCGCCAGCAGCTACACAGGGGGTTCCTACAATGAGCAGTTCTTC
>.|TRBJ2-5|TRBV10-1|few
CASSEDLGRRAETQYF
TGCGCCAGCAGTGAGGACCTGGGGCGGAGGGCAGAGACCCAGTACTTC
>.|TRBJ1-3|TRBV28|many
CASSLLQGNTIYF
TGTGCCAGCAGTTTATTACAGGGCAACACCATATATTTT
>TRBD2|TRBJ2-7|TRBV4-2|many
CASSQDSDSGGSYEQYF
TGTGCCAGCAGCCAAGATTCGGATAGCGGGGGATCCTACGAGCAGTACTTC
>TRBD1|TRBJ2-7|TRBV7-8|many
CASSLALGQLSSYEQYF
TGTGCCAGCAGCTTAGCTTTGGGACAGCTCAGCTCCTACGAGCAGTACTTC
>.|TRBJ1-6|TRBV28|few
CASQTDLNSPLHF
TGTGCCAGCCAGACTGACCTTAATTCACCCCTCCACTTT
>.|TRBJ1-5|TRBV29-1|.
CSVVDGGNQPQHF
TGCAGCGTTGTTGACGGGGGCAATCAGCCCCAGCATTTT
>.|TRBJ2-3|TRBV5-1|.
CASSPGARYGTDTQYF
TGCGCCAGCAGCCCCGGGGCTAGGTACGGCACAGATACGCAGTATTTT